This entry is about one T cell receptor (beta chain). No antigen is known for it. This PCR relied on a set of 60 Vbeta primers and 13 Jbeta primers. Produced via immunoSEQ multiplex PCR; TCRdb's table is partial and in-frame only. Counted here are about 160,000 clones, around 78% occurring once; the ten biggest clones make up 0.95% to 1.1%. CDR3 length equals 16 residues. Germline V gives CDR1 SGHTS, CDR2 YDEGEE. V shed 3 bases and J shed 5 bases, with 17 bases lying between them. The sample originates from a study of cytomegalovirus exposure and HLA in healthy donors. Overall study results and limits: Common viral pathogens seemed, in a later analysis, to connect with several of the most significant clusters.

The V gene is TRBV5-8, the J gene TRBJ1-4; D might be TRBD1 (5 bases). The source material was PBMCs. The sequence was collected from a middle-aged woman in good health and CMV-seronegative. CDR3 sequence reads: CASSSSPGLTNEKLFF. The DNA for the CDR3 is TGTGCCAGCAGCTCAAGCCCGGGACTGACAAATGAAAAACTGTTTTTT.